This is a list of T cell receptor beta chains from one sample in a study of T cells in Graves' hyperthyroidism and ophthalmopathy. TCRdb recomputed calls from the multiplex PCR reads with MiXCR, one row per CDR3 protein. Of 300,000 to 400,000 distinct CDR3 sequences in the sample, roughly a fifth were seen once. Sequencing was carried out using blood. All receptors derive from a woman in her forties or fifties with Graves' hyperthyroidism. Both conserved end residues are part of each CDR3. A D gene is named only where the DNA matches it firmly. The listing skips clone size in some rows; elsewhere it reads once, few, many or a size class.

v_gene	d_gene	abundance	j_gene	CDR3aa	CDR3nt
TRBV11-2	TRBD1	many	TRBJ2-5	CASSPGQGKKTQYF	TGTGCCAGCAGCCCCGGACAGGGGAAGAAGACCCAGTACTTC
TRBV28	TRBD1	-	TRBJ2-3	CASSSAGTGVLLDTQYF	TGTGCCAGCAGTTCCGCCGGGACAGGGGTCTTGTTAGATACGCAGTATTTT
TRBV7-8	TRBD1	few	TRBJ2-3	CASSPVLQGSTDTQYF	TGTGCCAGCAGCCCCGTTCTACAGGGGAGCACAGATACGCAGTATTTT
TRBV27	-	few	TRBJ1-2	CASSRTQGVGGYTF	TGTGCCAGCAGTAGAACACAGGGAGTGGGTGGCTACACCTTC
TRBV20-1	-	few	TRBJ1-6	CSARDGRPNSPLHF	TGCAGTGCTAGAGATGGCAGGCCGAATTCACCCCTCCACTTT
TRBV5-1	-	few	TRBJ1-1	CASSSKQGPINTEAFF	TGCGCCAGCAGCTCGAAACAGGGTCCGATAAACACTGAAGCTTTCTTT
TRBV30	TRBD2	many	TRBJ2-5	CAWSSGGDGTQYF	TGTGCCTGGAGTAGCGGGGGGGACGGGACCCAGTACTTC
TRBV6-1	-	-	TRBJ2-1	CASSWAGSYNEQFF	TGTGCCAGCAGTTGGGCAGGGTCCTACAATGAGCAGTTCTTC
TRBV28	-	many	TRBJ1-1	CASSSPPGNTEAFF	TGTGCCAGCAGTTCCCCCCCCGGGAACACTGAAGCTTTCTTT
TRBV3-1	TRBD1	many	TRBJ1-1	CASSPADRGQGTEAFF	TGTGCCAGCAGCCCTGCGGACAGGGGACAGGGGACTGAAGCTTTCTTT
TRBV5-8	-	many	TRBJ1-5	CASSPERGRGNQPQHF	TGTGCCAGCAGCCCTGAGAGAGGGAGAGGCAATCAGCCCCAGCATTTT
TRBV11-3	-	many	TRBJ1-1	CASSLVQMNTEAFF	TGTGCCAGCAGCTTAGTACAGATGAACACTGAAGCTTTCTTT
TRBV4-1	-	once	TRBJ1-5	CASAKGSGDSQPQHF	TGCGCCAGCGCCAAGGGGTCCGGGGATAGTCAGCCCCAGCATTTT
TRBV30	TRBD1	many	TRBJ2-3	CAWTGQGKTTDTQYF	TGTGCCTGGACCGGACAGGGAAAGACCACAGATACGCAGTATTTT
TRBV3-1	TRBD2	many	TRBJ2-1	CASSQAPAASGSTYNEQFF	TGTGCCAGCAGCCAAGCCCCCGCGGCTAGCGGGTCTACCTACAATGAGCAGTTCTTC
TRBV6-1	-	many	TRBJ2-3	CASSEDPSSTDTQYF	TGTGCCAGCAGTGAAGATCCTTCTAGCACAGATACGCAGTATTTT
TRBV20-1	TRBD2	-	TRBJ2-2	CSAPAGGPNTGELFF	TGCAGTGCTCCAGCGGGGGGGCCGAACACCGGGGAGCTGTTTTTT
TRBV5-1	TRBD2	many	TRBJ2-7	CASSRGTSFRYEQYF	TGCGCCAGCAGCCGTGGGACTAGCTTTCGGTACGAGCAGTACTTC
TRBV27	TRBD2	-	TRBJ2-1	CASSTSGRTREQFF	TGTGCCAGCAGCACTAGCGGGAGGACCAGGGAGCAGTTCTTC
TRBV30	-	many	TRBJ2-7	CAWSASRGRQEQYF	TGTGCCTGGTCTGCATCTCGGGGGCGCCAAGAGCAGTACTTC
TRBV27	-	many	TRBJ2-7	CASSQRLVDPEQYF	TGTGCCAGCAGCCAGAGACTAGTCGATCCCGAGCAGTACTTC
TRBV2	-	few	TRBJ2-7	CASTPGRINSYEQYF	TGTGCCAGCACCCCGGGACGTATAAACTCCTACGAGCAGTACTTC
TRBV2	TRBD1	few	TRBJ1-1	CASRDRGDTEAFF	TGTGCCAGCAGAGACAGGGGGGACACTGAAGCTTTCTTT
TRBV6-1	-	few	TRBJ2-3	CASHSSSTDTQYF	TGTGCCAGTCACAGCTCTAGCACAGATACGCAGTATTTT
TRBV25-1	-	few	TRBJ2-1	CASSEWGRDEQFF	TGTGCCAGCAGTGAATGGGGACGGGATGAGCAGTTCTTC
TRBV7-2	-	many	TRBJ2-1	CASSPFEEQFF	TGTGCCAGCAGCCCCTTTGAGGAGCAGTTCTTC
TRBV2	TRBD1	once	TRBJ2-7	CASSVYRGPTYEQYF	TGTGCCAGCAGTGTCTACAGGGGACCGACCTACGAGCAGTACTTC
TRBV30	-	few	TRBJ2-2	CAWSSGTGELFF	TGTGCCTGGAGTTCGGGCACCGGGGAGCTGTTTTTT
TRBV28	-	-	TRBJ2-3	CASSSLIPTQYF	TGTGCCAGCAGTTCTCTAATTCCTACGCAGTATTTT
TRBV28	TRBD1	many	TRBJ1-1	CASSSPNSGTVNTEAFF	TGTGCCAGCAGTTCACCAAACTCCGGGACAGTGAACACTGAAGCTTTCTTT
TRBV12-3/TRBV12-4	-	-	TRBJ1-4	CASSLGNGRGEKLFF	TGTGCCAGCAGTTTAGGGAATGGGAGAGGTGAAAAACTGTTTTTT
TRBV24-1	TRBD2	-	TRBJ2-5	CATSDLGRGNQETQYF	TGTGCCACCAGTGATTTGGGGCGGGGGAACCAAGAGACCCAGTACTTC
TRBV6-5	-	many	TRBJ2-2	CASSYLVQHGELFF	TGTGCCAGCAGTTACCTAGTACAACACGGGGAGCTGTTTTTT
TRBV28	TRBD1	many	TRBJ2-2	CASSSQGAHHGELFF	TGTGCCAGCAGTTCACAGGGGGCGCATCACGGGGAGCTGTTTTTT
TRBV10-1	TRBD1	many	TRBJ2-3	CASSRDSPTDTQYF	TGCGCCAGCAGCAGGGACAGTCCCACAGATACGCAGTATTTT
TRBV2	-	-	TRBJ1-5	CACRQERDQPQHF	TGTGCCTGCCGACAGGAGAGGGATCAGCCCCAGCATTTT
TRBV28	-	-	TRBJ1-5	CAGINSLNQPQHF	TGTGCCGGCATAAACAGTCTCAATCAGCCCCAGCATTTT
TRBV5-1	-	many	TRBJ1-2	CASSLASGANYGYTF	TGCGCCAGCAGCTTGGCCTCAGGGGCTAACTATGGCTACACCTTC
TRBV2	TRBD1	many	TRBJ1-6	CASSEDRGRNSPLHF	TGTGCCAGCAGTGAGGACAGGGGGCGAAATTCACCCCTCCACTTT
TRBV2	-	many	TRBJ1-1	CASSGHNEAFF	TGTGCCAGCAGTGGCCACAATGAAGCTTTCTTT
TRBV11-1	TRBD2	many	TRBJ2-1	CASSSATSGGFEQFF	TGTGCCAGCAGCTCAGCGACTAGCGGGGGCTTTGAGCAGTTCTTC
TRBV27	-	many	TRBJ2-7	CASSPPGTHYEQYF	TGTGCCAGCAGTCCCCCCGGGACACACTACGAGCAGTACTTC
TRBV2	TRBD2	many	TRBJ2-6	CASSEGLAGASGANVLTF	TGTGCCAGCAGTGAAGGACTAGCGGGGGCCTCTGGGGCCAACGTCCTGACTTTC
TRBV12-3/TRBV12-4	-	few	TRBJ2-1	CASIRAALYNEQFF	TGTGCCAGCATCCGGGCGGCTCTCTACAATGAGCAGTTCTTC
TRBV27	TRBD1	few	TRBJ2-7	CASSFVGTENHEQYF	TGTGCCAGCAGTTTCGTTGGGACAGAGAACCACGAGCAGTACTTC
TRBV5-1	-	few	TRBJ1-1	CASSPQGPGDTEAFF	TGCGCCAGCAGCCCACAGGGCCCGGGGGACACTGAAGCTTTCTTT
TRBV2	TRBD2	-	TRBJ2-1	CASSLRLAALSSYNEQFF	TGTGCCAGCAGCCTCCGACTAGCGGCCTTGAGCTCCTACAATGAGCAGTTCTTC
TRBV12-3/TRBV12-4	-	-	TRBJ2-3	CASTLLNSGPGDTQYF	TGTGCCAGCACCCTCCTGAACAGCGGGCCGGGGGATACGCAGTATTTT
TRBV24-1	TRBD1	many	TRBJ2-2	CATSDPGQGNTGELFF	TGTGCCACCAGTGACCCGGGACAGGGGAACACCGGGGAGCTGTTTTTT
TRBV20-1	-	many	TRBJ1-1	CSARDPNRRHTEAFF	TGCAGTGCTAGAGATCCGAATAGGAGACACACTGAAGCTTTCTTT
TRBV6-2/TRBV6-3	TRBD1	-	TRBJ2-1	CASSEGGQGRFNNEQFF	TGTGCCAGCAGCGAGGGAGGACAGGGTAGATTTAACAATGAGCAGTTCTTC
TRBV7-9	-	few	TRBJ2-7	CASSLDTALNEQYF	TGTGCCAGCAGCTTAGATACGGCTCTAAACGAGCAGTACTTC
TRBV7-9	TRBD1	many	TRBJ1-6	CASRPTGHDSPLHF	TGTGCCAGCAGACCGACAGGGCACGATTCACCCCTCCACTTT
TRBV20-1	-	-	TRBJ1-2	CSARDLAGTYGYTF	TGCAGTGCTAGAGATCTCGCAGGGACCTATGGCTACACCTTC
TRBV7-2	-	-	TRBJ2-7	CASSLGRWEQYF	TGTGCCAGCAGCTTGGGCAGGTGGGAGCAGTACTTC
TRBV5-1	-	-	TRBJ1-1	CASSLVPTGFTSNTEAFF	TGCGCCAGCAGCTTGGTGCCCACAGGCTTCACATCGAACACTGAAGCTTTCTTT
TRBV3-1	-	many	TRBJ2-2	CASSQRGLATGELFF	TGTGCCAGCAGCCAAAGAGGATTAGCTACCGGGGAGCTGTTTTTT
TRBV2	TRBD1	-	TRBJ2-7	CASSVDRSYYEQYF	TGTGCCAGCAGTGTGGACAGGTCGTACTACGAGCAGTACTTC
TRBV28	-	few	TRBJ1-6	CASSKQRLGSSYNSPLHF	TGTGCCAGCAGTAAGCAGAGACTCGGGAGCTCCTATAATTCACCCCTCCACTTT